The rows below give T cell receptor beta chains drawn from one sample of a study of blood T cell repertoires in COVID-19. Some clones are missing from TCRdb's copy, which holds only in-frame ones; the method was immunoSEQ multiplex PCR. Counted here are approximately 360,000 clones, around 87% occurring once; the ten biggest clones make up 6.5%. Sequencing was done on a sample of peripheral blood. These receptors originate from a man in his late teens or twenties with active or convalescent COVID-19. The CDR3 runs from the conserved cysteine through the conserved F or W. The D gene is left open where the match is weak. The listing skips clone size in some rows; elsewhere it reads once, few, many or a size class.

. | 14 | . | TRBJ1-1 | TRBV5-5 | CASSPDRRDTEAFF | TGTGCCAGCAGCCCCGACAGGCGGGACACTGAAGCTTTCTTT
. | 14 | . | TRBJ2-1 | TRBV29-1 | CSDLYIGGYNEQFF | TGCAGCGACCTCTATATCGGGGGTTACAATGAGCAGTTCTTC
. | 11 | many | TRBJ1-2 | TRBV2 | CASSGSEGYTF | TGTGCCAGCAGTGGTAGTGAGGGCTACACCTTC
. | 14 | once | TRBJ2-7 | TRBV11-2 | CASSSQGPGYEQYF | TGTGCCAGCAGCTCCCAAGGGCCGGGATACGAGCAGTACTTC
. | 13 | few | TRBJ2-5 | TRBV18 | CASSLGIEETQYF | TGTGCCAGCTCACTCGGGATAGAAGAGACCCAGTACTTC
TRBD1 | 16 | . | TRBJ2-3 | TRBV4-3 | CASSQIRTGGTDTQYF | TGCGCCAGCAGCCAAATTAGGACAGGGGGCACAGATACGCAGTATTTT
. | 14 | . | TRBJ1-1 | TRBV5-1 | CASSFQGSGTEAFF | TGCGCCAGCAGCTTTCAGGGATCGGGCACTGAAGCTTTCTTT
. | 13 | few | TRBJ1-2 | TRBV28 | CASSTGMLERYTF | TGTGCCAGCAGCACAGGGATGTTGGAACGCTACACCTTC
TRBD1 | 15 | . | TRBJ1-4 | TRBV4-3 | CASSQYRGLREKLFF | TGCGCCAGCAGCCAGTACAGGGGGCTACGGGAAAAACTGTTTTTT
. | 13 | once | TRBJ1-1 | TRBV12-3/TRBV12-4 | CASSWTANTEAFF | TGTGCCAGCAGTTGGACAGCGAACACTGAAGCTTTCTTT
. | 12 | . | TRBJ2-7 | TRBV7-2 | CASSFAGLEQYF | TGTGCCAGCAGCTTCGCGGGTCTCGAGCAGTACTTC
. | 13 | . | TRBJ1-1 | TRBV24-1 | CATSDLEGTEAFF | TGTGCCACCAGTGATTTGGAGGGAACTGAAGCTTTCTTT
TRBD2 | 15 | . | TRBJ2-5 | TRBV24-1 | CATSELAGLVETQYF | TGTGCCACCAGTGAGCTAGCGGGACTGGTAGAGACCCAGTACTTC
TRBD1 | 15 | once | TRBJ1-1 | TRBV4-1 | CASSQEDRGNTEAFF | TGCGCCAGCAGCCAAGAAGACAGGGGTAACACTGAAGCTTTCTTT
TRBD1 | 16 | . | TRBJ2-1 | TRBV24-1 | CATSAPDRGLGNEQFF | TGTGCCACCAGTGCCCCCGACAGGGGATTAGGTAATGAGCAGTTCTTC
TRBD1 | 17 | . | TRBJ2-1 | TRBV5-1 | CASSLAAGTGGRNEQFF | TGCGCCAGCAGCTTGGCCGCCGGGACAGGGGGGCGGAATGAGCAGTTCTTC
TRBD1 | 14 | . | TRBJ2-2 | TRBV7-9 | CASSLSGGPGELFF | TGTGCCAGCAGCTTATCAGGGGGTCCCGGGGAGCTGTTTTTT
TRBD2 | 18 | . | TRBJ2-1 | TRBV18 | CASSPPQGLTSGSYEQFF | TGTGCCAGCTCACCCCCACAAGGGCTGACTAGCGGGAGCTATGAGCAGTTCTTC
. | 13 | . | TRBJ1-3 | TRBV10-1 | CASSQGSGNTIYF | TGCGCCAGCAGTCAGGGATCTGGAAACACCATATATTTT
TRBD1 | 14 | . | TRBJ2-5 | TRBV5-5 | CASSVDRGDETQYF | TGTGCCAGCAGCGTAGACAGGGGAGACGAGACCCAGTACTTC
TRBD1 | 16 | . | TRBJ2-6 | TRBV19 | CANPGQPVSGANVLTF | TGTGCCAACCCGGGACAGCCCGTCTCTGGGGCCAACGTGCTGACTTTC
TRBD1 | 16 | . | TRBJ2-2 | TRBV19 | CASNLRTGEGTGELFF | TGTGCCAGTAATTTAAGGACAGGGGAGGGAACCGGGGAGCTGTTTTTT
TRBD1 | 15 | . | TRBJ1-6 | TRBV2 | CASSEQGAANSPLHF | TGTGCCAGCAGTGAGCAGGGGGCCGCTAATTCACCCCTCCACTTT
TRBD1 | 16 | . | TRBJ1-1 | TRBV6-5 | CASSSPGGASNTEAFF | TGTGCCAGCAGTTCTCCAGGGGGCGCTTCGAACACTGAAGCTTTCTTT
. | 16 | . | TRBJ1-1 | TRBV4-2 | CASSQEVGQGGTEAFF | TGTGCCAGCAGCCAAGAGGTAGGGCAGGGCGGCACTGAAGCTTTCTTT
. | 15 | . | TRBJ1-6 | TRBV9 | CASSTDRSGDSPLHF | TGTGCCAGCAGCACAGACAGGTCTGGTGATTCACCCCTCCACTTT
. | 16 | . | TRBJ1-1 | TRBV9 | CASSAPGKGENTEAFF | TGTGCCAGCAGCGCCCCCGGGAAAGGAGAGAACACTGAAGCTTTCTTT
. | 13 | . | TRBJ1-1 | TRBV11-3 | CASSFRGGTEAFF | TGTGCCAGCAGCTTCAGGGGTGGCACTGAAGCTTTCTTT
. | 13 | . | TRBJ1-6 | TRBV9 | CASSVTANSPLHF | TGTGCCAGCAGCGTAACAGCCAATTCACCCCTCCACTTT
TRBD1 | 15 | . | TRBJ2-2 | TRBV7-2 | CASSNIPGGGGELFF | TGTGCCAGCAGCAACATCCCAGGGGGCGGCGGGGAGCTGTTTTTT
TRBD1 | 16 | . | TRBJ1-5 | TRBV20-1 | CSASGGQGHSNQPQHF | TGCAGTGCTAGTGGAGGACAGGGACATAGCAATCAGCCCCAGCATTTT
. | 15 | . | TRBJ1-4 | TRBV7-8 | CASSLMRGANEKLFF | TGTGCCAGCAGCTTAATGCGGGGTGCTAATGAAAAACTGTTTTTT
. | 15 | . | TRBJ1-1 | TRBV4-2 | CASSQDSGRITEAFF | TGTGCCAGCAGCCAAGATTCGGGGAGGATCACTGAAGCTTTCTTT
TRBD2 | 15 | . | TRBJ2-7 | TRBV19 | CASSVLAGGTYEQYF | TGTGCCAGTAGTGTTCTAGCGGGAGGAACCTACGAGCAGTACTTC
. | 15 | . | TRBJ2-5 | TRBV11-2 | CASTQGLEGLRTQYF | TGTGCCAGCACCCAGGGACTTGAGGGGTTGAGGACCCAGTACTTC
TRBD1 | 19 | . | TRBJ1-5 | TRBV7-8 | CASSLVPGQGGSSNQPQHF | TGTGCCAGCAGCTTAGTACCGGGACAGGGGGGAAGTAGCAATCAGCCCCAGCATTTT
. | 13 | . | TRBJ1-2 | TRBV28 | CASSPRGLGGYTF | TGTGCCAGCAGCCCCCGGGGGTTAGGGGGCTACACCTTC
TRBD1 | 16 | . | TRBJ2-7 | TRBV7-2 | CASSTRGTGVGTRQYF | TGTGCCAGCAGCACACGAGGGACAGGGGTGGGGACGCGGCAGTACTTC
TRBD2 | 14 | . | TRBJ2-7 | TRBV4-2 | CASSHTAGGNEQYF | TGTGCCAGCAGCCATACTGCGGGAGGCAACGAGCAGTACTTC
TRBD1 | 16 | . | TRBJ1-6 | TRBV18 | CASSPTSDRGLSPLHF | TGTGCCAGCTCACCAACCTCGGACAGGGGGCTTTCACCCCTCCACTTT
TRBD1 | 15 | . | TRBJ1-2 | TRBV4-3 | CASSRTLETGEGYTF | TGCGCCAGCAGCCGGACATTGGAGACAGGGGAAGGCTACACCTTC
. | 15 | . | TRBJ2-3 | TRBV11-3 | CASSSGGQITDTQYF | TGTGCCAGCAGCTCGGGCGGGCAGATCACAGATACGCAGTATTTT
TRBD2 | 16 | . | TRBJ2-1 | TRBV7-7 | CASSRIAGVTYNEQFF | TGTGCCAGCAGCCGAATAGCGGGGGTAACCTACAATGAGCAGTTCTTC
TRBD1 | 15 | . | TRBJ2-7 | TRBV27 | CASSSPQGFPYEQYF | TGTGCCAGCAGTTCCCCACAGGGGTTTCCTTACGAGCAGTACTTC
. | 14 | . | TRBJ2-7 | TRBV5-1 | CASSVRGKPYEQYF | TGCGCCAGCAGTGTACGGGGGAAACCCTACGAGCAGTACTTC
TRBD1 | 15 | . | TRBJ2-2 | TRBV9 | CASSYGTVYPGELFF | TGTGCCAGCAGCTACGGGACAGTTTATCCCGGGGAGCTGTTTTTT
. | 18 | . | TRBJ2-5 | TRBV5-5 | CASSLDSFSRLVQETQYF | TGTGCCAGCAGCTTGGATTCTTTCTCGCGACTAGTCCAAGAGACCCAGTACTTC
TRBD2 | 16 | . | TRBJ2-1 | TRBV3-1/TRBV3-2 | CASSPQWGGPYNEQFF | TGTGCCAGCAGCCCGCAATGGGGGGGACCCTACAATGAGCAGTTCTTC